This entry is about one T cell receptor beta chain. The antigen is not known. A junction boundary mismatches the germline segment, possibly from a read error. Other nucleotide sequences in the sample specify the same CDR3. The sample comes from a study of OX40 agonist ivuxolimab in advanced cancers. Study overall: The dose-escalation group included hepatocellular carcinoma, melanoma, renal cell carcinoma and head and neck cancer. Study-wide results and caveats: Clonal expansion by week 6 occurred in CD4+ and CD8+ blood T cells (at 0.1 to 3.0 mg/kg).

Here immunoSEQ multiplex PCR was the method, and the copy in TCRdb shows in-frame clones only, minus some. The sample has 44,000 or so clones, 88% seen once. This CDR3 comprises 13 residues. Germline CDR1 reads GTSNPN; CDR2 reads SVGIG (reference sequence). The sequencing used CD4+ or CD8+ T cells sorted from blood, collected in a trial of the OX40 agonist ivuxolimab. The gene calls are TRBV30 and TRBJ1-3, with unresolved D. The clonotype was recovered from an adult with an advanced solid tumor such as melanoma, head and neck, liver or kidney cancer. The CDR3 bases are TGTGCCTGGGCGCGGGAGTCGGGAAATACCATATATTTT. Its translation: CAWARESGNTIYF.